A selection of T cell receptor beta chains follows, all from one sample in a study of T cells after yellow fever vaccination. TCRdb passed the 5' RACE reads through MiXCR, listing each CDR3 protein once. The sample lists under 250,000 distinct CDR3 sequences, about 7.1% occurring once. The sequences come from CD4+ T cells sorted from PBMCs, collected 15 days after the yellow fever booster vaccination. These receptors were obtained from a man aged 30 to 39 who received the YFV17D yellow fever vaccine. Both conserved end residues are part of each CDR3. D genes are given only for firm matches. Rows may omit the clone size; those that give it use once, few, many or a size class.

v_gene	d_gene	j_gene	abundance	CDR3aa	CDR3nt
TRBV5-4	TRBD1	TRBJ2-7	.	CASSVNAGTGVSYEQYF	TGTGCCAGCAGCGTCAATGCCGGGACAGGGGTTAGCTACGAGCAGTACTTC
TRBV7-9	.	TRBJ2-1	few	CASSLRRGSFMDEQFF	TGTGCCAGCAGCTTACGGCGGGGAAGTTTCATGGATGAGCAGTTCTTC
TRBV18	.	TRBJ1-4	.	CASSPYMGNANEKLFF	TGTGCCAGCTCACCGTATATGGGGAATGCTAATGAAAAACTGTTTTTT
TRBV18	.	TRBJ2-2	few	CASSLTRQELFF	TGTGCCAGCTCACTGACTAGGCAGGAGCTGTTTTTT
TRBV15	.	TRBJ2-1	many	CATSPRTYNEQFF	TGTGCCACCAGCCCCCGAACCTACAATGAGCAGTTCTTC
TRBV7-9	.	TRBJ1-2	few	CASSLSDVSHYGYTF	TGTGCCAGCAGCTTATCGGATGTCAGCCACTATGGCTACACCTTC
TRBV4-3	.	TRBJ2-7	few	CASSQEVWDEQYF	TGCGCCAGCAGCCAAGAAGTCTGGGACGAGCAGTACTTC
TRBV12-5	.	TRBJ2-2	many	CASGLGTETYTGELFF	TGTGCTAGTGGTTTGGGGACTGAAACTTACACCGGGGAGCTGTTTTTT
TRBV12-3/TRBV12-4	TRBD2	TRBJ2-5	.	CASSPTGAGAETQYF	TGTGCCAGCAGCCCTACCGGAGCGGGAGCAGAGACCCAGTACTTC
TRBV7-2	TRBD1	TRBJ2-7	.	CASSPRGMARYEQYF	TGTGCCAGCAGCCCCAGGGGGATGGCACGGTACGAGCAGTACTTC
TRBV19	.	TRBJ2-1	few	CASSPQGGGFYEQFF	TGTGCCAGTAGCCCACAGGGTGGTGGATTCTATGAGCAGTTCTTC
TRBV12-3/TRBV12-4	.	TRBJ2-5	few	CASSFEGQETQYF	TGTGCCAGCAGTTTTGAGGGCCAAGAGACCCAGTACTTC
TRBV2	TRBD1	TRBJ2-5	.	CASTGGRGRETQYF	TGTGCCAGCACGGGTGGCAGGGGGCGAGAGACCCAGTACTTC
TRBV4-3	.	TRBJ2-7	few	CASSQVLGGPYEQYF	TGCGCCAGCAGCCAAGTACTAGGAGGACCCTACGAGCAGTACTTC
TRBV25-1	.	TRBJ2-2	many	CASRNIITGELFF	TGTGCCAGCAGGAATATTATCACCGGGGAGCTGTTTTTT
TRBV29-1	.	TRBJ2-3	few	CSVEVTASSTDTQYF	TGCAGCGTTGAAGTGACGGCTAGCTCGACAGATACGCAGTATTTT
TRBV10-3	TRBD2	TRBJ2-1	.	CAISERAGGRNEQFF	TGTGCCATCAGTGAAAGGGCGGGAGGTCGCAATGAGCAGTTCTTC
TRBV18	.	TRBJ2-5	.	CASSPRNQETQYF	TGTGCCAGCTCACCGCGGAACCAAGAGACCCAGTACTTC
TRBV5-1	.	TRBJ2-6	.	CASSLRSGANVLTF	TGCGCCAGCAGCTTGCGCTCTGGGGCCAACGTCCTGACTTTC
TRBV6-5	.	TRBJ1-3	few	CASIVQGTGNTIYF	TGTGCCAGCATCGTCCAGGGGACTGGAAACACCATATATTTT
TRBV18	.	TRBJ1-5	.	CASSPTGGVDQPQHF	TGTGCCAGCTCACCAACGGGGGGGGTTGATCAGCCCCAGCATTTT
TRBV7-2	.	TRBJ2-3	few	CASSLASASTDTQYF	TGTGCCAGCAGCTTAGCGTCAGCAAGCACAGATACGCAGTATTTT
TRBV2	TRBD2	TRBJ2-7	.	CASRNRLAGESEQYF	TGTGCCAGCCGAAACAGACTAGCGGGAGAGTCCGAGCAGTACTTC
TRBV29-1	TRBD2	TRBJ2-1	many	CSVEGTSNEQFF	TGCAGCGTTGAAGGGACTAGCAATGAGCAGTTCTTC
TRBV12-3/TRBV12-4	TRBD2	TRBJ2-7	few	CASSRRTSGSGEQYF	TGTGCCAGCAGTCGGCGGACTAGCGGGAGCGGTGAGCAGTACTTC
TRBV29-1	.	TRBJ2-7	many	CSVAAGLPTYEQYF	TGCAGCGTCGCCGCCGGACTGCCAACCTACGAGCAGTACTTC
TRBV4-3	.	TRBJ2-1	few	CASSQELYSYNEQFF	TGCGCCAGCAGCCAAGAACTTTACTCCTACAATGAGCAGTTCTTC
TRBV11-2	TRBD2	TRBJ2-7	few	CASSLGKGLTSGRRYNEQYF	TGTGCCAGCAGCTTGGGGAAGGGACTTACTAGCGGGAGGCGTTATAACGAGCAGTACTTC
TRBV20-1	.	TRBJ2-1	.	CSARDLGPSSYNEQFF	TGCAGTGCTAGAGATCTGGGCCCCAGCTCCTACAATGAGCAGTTCTTC
TRBV5-1	.	TRBJ2-7	many	CASSVAPPSYEQYF	TGCGCCAGCAGCGTCGCTCCTCCGTCCTACGAGCAGTACTTC
TRBV6-4	.	TRBJ2-1	few	CASSARLDRNEQFF	TGTGCCAGCAGTGCACGACTAGATCGCAATGAGCAGTTCTTC
TRBV29-1	.	TRBJ2-1	few	CSVAGSGNEQFF	TGCAGCGTTGCCGGGAGTGGCAATGAGCAGTTCTTC
TRBV24-1	.	TRBJ2-7	few	CATRARGQDLYEQYF	TGTGCCACCAGGGCCAGGGGACAAGACCTTTACGAGCAGTACTTC
TRBV20-1	.	TRBJ1-5	medium-sized	CSARGHWNQPQHF	TGCAGTGCTAGGGGACACTGGAACCAGCCCCAGCATTTT
TRBV5-1	TRBD2	TRBJ2-3	few	CASSKLAGADTQYF	TGCGCCAGCAGCAAACTAGCGGGGGCAGATACGCAGTATTTT
TRBV5-1	.	TRBJ2-5	few	CASNLGTSGETQYF	TGCGCCAGCAACCTGGGAACCTCAGGGGAGACCCAGTACTTC
TRBV5-1	.	TRBJ2-4	.	CASSLEGDIQYF	TGCGCCAGCAGCTTGGAGGGGGACATTCAGTACTTC
TRBV3-1	.	TRBJ1-5	few	CASSQALGGASPQHF	TGTGCCAGCAGCCAGGCCCTGGGGGGGGCATCGCCCCAGCATTTT
TRBV19	TRBD1	TRBJ1-4	.	CASSIDPPGGSNEKLFF	TGTGCCAGTAGTATAGACCCCCCAGGGGGTTCTAATGAAAAACTGTTTTTT